The 31 T cell receptor beta chains below were found in one sample sequenced in a study of cytomegalovirus exposure and HLA in healthy donors. PCR was performed using 60 Vbeta and 13 Jbeta primers. The protocol was immunoSEQ multiplex PCR, while the TCRdb copy is restricted to in-frame clones and leaves out a portion. The repertoire holds over 50,000 clones, 70% to 80% seen once, with 45% to 60% in the top ten. Sequencing used PBMCs. Receptors were obtained from a man between 50 and 59 years old in good health and CMV-seropositive.

DNA for the CDR3: TGTGCCAGCATAAGGGTCCGGGACAACTCCTACGAGCAGTACTTC. This sequence encodes CASIRVRDNSYEQYF. The rearrangement joins TRBV21-1 to TRBJ2-7; the table's D call, TRBD1, has no DNA check behind it. TRBV21-1 is listed as a pseudogene. The CDR3 totals 15 residues.

The CDR3 protein is CASSIDSGGRTDTQYF. CDR3 nucleotide sequence: TGTGCCAGTAGTATAGATAGCGGGGGCCGGACAGATACGCAGTATTTT. This sequence joins TRBV19 and TRBJ2-3; 9 bases align to TRBD2. Trimming took 0 bases from V and 3 from J; bases not matched to a gene: 4. The CDR3 consists of 16 residues. Germline V gene sequence: CDR1 LNHDA, CDR2 SQIVND (reference sequence).

The chain combines TRBV7-9 with TRBJ2-2, with D perhaps TRBD1 (5 bases). Germline CDR1 and CDR2: SEHNR and FQNEAQ (reference sequence). The CDR3 sequence is 16 residues long. V gave up 4 bases and J gave up 2 bases, with 14 bases separating them. The CDR3 DNA reads as TGTGCCAGCAGCTCCCCTAGGACAACTAACACCGGGGAGCTGTTTTTT. It translates to CASSSPRTTNTGELFF.

This rearrangement joins TRBV7-2 to TRBJ2-3, with 8 bases fitting TRBD2. Germline V gene sequence: CDR1 SGHTA, CDR2 FQGNSA. CDR3 length: 17 residues. Trimming took 4 bases from V and 0 from J; bases not matched to a gene: 9. The CDR3 sequence is CASSSGRGASSTDTQYF. CDR3 sequence (DNA): TGTGCCAGCAGCTCAGGGCGGGGGGCTTCTAGCACAGATACGCAGTATTTT.

This chain uses TRBV4-3 with TRBJ1-4, with a possible D match to TRBD1 (5 bases). The CDR3 is 15 residues long. The germline CDR1 and CDR2 sequences are LGHNA and YSLEER. The V and J ends lost 1 base and 2 bases respectively, with 8 bases between them. The DNA for the CDR3 is TGCGCCAGCAGCCAAGGGGGCGCGACTAATGAAAAACTGTTTTTT. Its translation: CASSQGGATNEKLFF.

The chain recombines TRBV18 with TRBJ1-4; 9 positions match TRBD1. Germline V CDR1 and CDR2: KGHSH, LQKENI. CDR3 length: 16 amino acids. With V trimmed by 3 bases and J by 8 bases, 10 bases remained unmatched. As DNA, the CDR3 is TGTGCCAGCTCACCGATGACAGGGGGAGGAACGGAAAAACTGTTTTTT. It is translated as CASSPMTGGGTEKLFF.

The rearrangement uses TRBV6-1 and TRBJ2-1; TRBD1 matches at 10 bases. J lost 6 bases, V lost 4 bases, and 6 bases had no gene match. CDR1 MNHNS and CDR2 SASEGT come from the germline V gene. CDR3 length equals 15 residues. The CDR3 coding sequence is TGTGCCAGCAGTGCGGACAGGGGGTTTGTCAATGAGCAGTTCTTC. This codes for CASSADRGFVNEQFF.

This clone has just a few counts. The V gene is TRBV7-9, the J gene TRBJ1-1; D call uncertain. V dropped 11 bases and J dropped 5 bases, with 12 bases sitting between them. Germline V gives CDR1 SEHNR, CDR2 FQNEAQ (reference sequence). The CDR3 extends over 11 amino acids. CDR3 DNA sequence: TGTGCCGGCGGGTGGGGAACTGAAGCTTTCTTT. Its translation: CAGGWGTEAFF.

V usage is TRBV6-6 and J usage is TRBJ1-1; a possible D gene is TRBD1 (5 bases). The CDR3 covers 13 residues. V was cut by 6 bases and J by 11 bases, with 19 bases left in between. Germline V CDR1 and CDR2: MNHNY, SVGAGI (reference sequence). For the CDR3, the DNA is TGTGCCAGCAGCCCTGGGCTAGGCGGGGACGCTTTCTTT. Translated, it gives CASSPGLGGDAFF.

The table lists this clone with a count of one. The chain joins TRBV2 to TRBJ2-2; the D gene is possibly TRBD1 (6 bases). The CDR3 spans 14 residues. CDR1 is SNHLY and CDR2 is FYNNEI in the germline V gene. Trimming cost V 9 bases and J 0 bases, with 11 bases left between them. The CDR3 DNA is TGTGCCAGTGGACAGACCGCGAACACCGGGGAGCTGTTTTTT. Protein sequence: CASGQTANTGELFF.

A word on this clone: One end of the junction does not line up with germline, which may come from a read error. The rearrangement uses TRBV7-3 and TRBJ2-1; 10 bases agree with TRBD2. The germline V gene encodes CDR1 SGHTA and CDR2 FQGTGA. The CDR3 has 18 amino acids. CDR3 DNA: TGTGCCACCAGCTTTAGCGGGGGGTCCCCTATAGGATCCAATGAGCAGTTCTTC. Its protein is CATSFSGGSPIGSNEQFF.

This sequence joins TRBV5-1 and TRBJ1-4, with TRBD1 identical over 8 bases. This CDR3 spans 15 amino acids. CDR1 and CDR2 from the germline V gene are SGHRS and YFSETQ. With V trimmed by 4 bases and J by 7 bases, 9 bases remained unmatched. For the CDR3, the DNA is TGCGCCAGCAGCCTAGGACAGGGTGGGGGTGAAAAACTGTTTTTT. As protein: CASSLGQGGGEKLFF.

This chain joins TRBV7-9 and TRBJ2-2; TRBD1 matches at 9 bases. CDR1 SEHNR and CDR2 FQNEAQ come from the germline V gene (reference sequence). V was clipped by 5 bases and J by 2 bases; unmatched bases: 9. This CDR3 contains 17 residues. Here the CDR3 reads CASSTTLTGGNTGELFF. CDR3 DNA sequence: TGTGCCAGCAGCACAACTCTGACAGGGGGTAACACCGGGGAGCTGTTTTTT. The whole variable domain, remainder taken from reference TRBV7-9 and TRBJ2-2, is DTGVSQNPRHKITKRGQNVTFRCDPISEHNRLYWYRQTLGQGPEFLTYFQNEAQLEKSRLLSDRFSAERPKGSFSTLEIQRTEQGDSAMYLCASSTTLTGGNTGELFFGEGSRLTVL.

This clone was observed a few times. The rearrangement joins TRBV5-1 to TRBJ1-1, with D maybe TRBD1 (6 bases). Trimming removed 4 bases from V and 5 bases from J, with 9 bases in between. The CDR3 is 12 residues long. Germline CDR1 reads SGHRS; CDR2 reads YFSETQ. The CDR3 sequence: CASSTRGTEAFF. In DNA form, the CDR3 reads TGCGCCAGCAGCACTAGGGGGACTGAAGCTTTCTTT.

The table lists this clone with a few counts. This rearrangement joins TRBV6-5 to TRBJ1-2, with TRBD1 identical over 7 bases. The germline V gene encodes CDR1 MNHEY and CDR2 SVGAGI. The CDR3 length is 14 residues. Trimming took 6 bases from V and 4 from J; bases not matched to a gene: 8. CDR3 in amino acids: CASSSGTAPYGYTF. The CDR3 DNA sequence: TGTGCCAGCAGCTCCGGGACAGCCCCCTATGGCTACACCTTC.

The J gene is TRBJ2-3, the V gene TRBV28; no reliable D call. CDR1 and CDR2 from the germline V gene are MDHEN and SYDVKM. V lost 5 bases and J lost 7, with 10 bases in between. The CDR3 covers 12 residues. The DNA of the CDR3 is TGTGCCAGCAGTACCCCTAGAAATACGCAGTATTTT. This translates into CASSTPRNTQYF.

V and J are TRBV5-1 and TRBJ2-7; D possibly corresponds to TRBD1 (5 bases). With 1 base removed from V and 7 bases from J, the gap between germline ends came to 18 bases. The CDR3 consists of 15 residues. Germline CDR1 and CDR2: SGHRS and YFSETQ. The CDR3 sequence is CASSLSWQGYGEQYF. DNA for the CDR3: TGCGCCAGCAGCTTGTCTTGGCAGGGTTATGGGGAGCAGTACTTC.

This chain uses TRBV7-8 with TRBJ1-5; D is perhaps TRBD1 (6 bases). V was shortened by 0 bases and J by 2 bases, with 11 bases between the two germline ends. The CDR3 is made up of 16 amino acids. The germline V gene encodes CDR1 SGHVS and CDR2 FQNEAQ. Here the CDR3 reads CASSLAGRGGNQPQHF. The CDR3 nucleotides are TGTGCCAGCAGCTTAGCAGGCAGGGGAGGCAATCAGCCCCAGCATTTT. Full variable domain (missing parts from reference TRBV7-8 and TRBJ1-5): GAGVSQSPRYKVAKRGQDVALRCDPISGHVSLFWYQQALGQGPEFLTYFQNEAQLDKSGLPSDRFFAERPEGSVSTLKIQRTQQEDSAVYLCASSLAGRGGNQPQHFGDGTRLSIL.

This chain uses TRBV12-5 with TRBJ2-7; D uncertain. Germline loops: CDR1 LGHNT, CDR2 FRNRAP. The germline V and J ends were trimmed by 2 bases and 5 bases, with 7 bases remaining between them. The CDR3 extends over 12 amino acids. The DNA of the CDR3 is TGTGCTAGTGGTTTGTCGGTTGACGAGCAGTACTTC. It specifies CASGLSVDEQYF.

This sequence joins TRBV5-1 and TRBJ2-7; D is possibly TRBD2 (6 bases). This CDR3 has 17 residues. The V and J ends lost 0 bases and 6 bases respectively, with 22 bases between them. CDR1 is SGHRS and CDR2 is YFSETQ in the germline V gene. DNA for the CDR3: TGCGCCAGCAGCTTGGAAGGGGCGGGACCCCGAACCTCCGAGCAGTACTTC. Amino acids: CASSLEGAGPRTSEQYF.

In the case of this clone: An end of the junction does not agree with germline; a read error may underlie this. The gene calls are TRBV25-1 and TRBJ1-1; possibly TRBD1 for D (5 bases). Germline V lookup: CDR1 MGHDK, CDR2 SYGVNS. The CDR3 loop spans 15 amino acids. The CDR3 bases are TGTGCCAGCAGACCCTCGGGGCGGGGGGGGACTGAGGCTTTCTTT. It translates to CASRPSGRGGTEAFF.

The chain couples TRBV19 to TRBJ2-3, with 10 bases identical to TRBD2. Germline V CDR1 and CDR2: LNHDA, SQIVND (reference sequence). This CDR3 spans 15 amino acids. V shed 5 bases, J shed 3 bases, and the junction held 5 bases outside the gene matches. The CDR3 nucleotides are TGTGCCAGTAGTCTCAGGACTAGCGGTACAGATACGCAGTATTTT. This codes for CASSLRTSGTDTQYF.

This clone showed up just a few times. The sample carries other DNA sequences with the same CDR3. V and J are TRBV29-1 and TRBJ2-6, with D possibly TRBD1 on 5 matching bases. This CDR3 has 13 amino acids. Per germline, CDR1 SQVTM and CDR2 ANQGSEA. Trimming removed 6 bases from V and 2 bases from J, with 8 bases in between. The CDR3 bases are TGCAGCGTCAGGGTAACTGGGGCCAACGTCCTGACTTTC. Amino acids: CSVRVTGANVLTF. Full variable domain (missing parts from reference TRBV29-1 and TRBJ2-6): SAVISQKPSRDICQRGTSLTIQCQVDSQVTMMFWYRQQPGQSLTLIATANQGSEATYESGFVIDKFPISRPNLTFSTLTVSNMSPEDSSIYLCSVRVTGANVLTFGAGSRLTVL.

In its sample, this clone was seen a few times. This chain links TRBV27 with TRBJ2-5; D call uncertain. Germline assignment: CDR1 MNHEY and CDR2 SMNVEV (reference sequence). This CDR3 spans 12 amino acids. The ends were cut back, 4 bases at V and 5 bases at J, with 8 bases in the middle. CDR3: CASSSQYETQYF. Written as DNA, the CDR3 is TGTGCCAGCAGTTCGCAGTATGAGACCCAGTACTTC.

V is TRBV6-5 and J is TRBJ2-1; 8 bases line up with TRBD1. The CDR3 consists of 14 residues. CDR1 and CDR2 from the germline V gene are MNHEY and SVGAGI. The V gene end was trimmed by 2 bases and the J gene end by 7 bases; junction bases not matched to a gene: 4. In DNA, the CDR3 is TGTGCCAGCAGTTACGGACAGGGTGGGAATGAGCAGTTCTTC. It encodes CASSYGQGGNEQFF.

V gene TRBV7-2 combines with J gene TRBJ1-1, with TRBD1 as a possible D gene (6 bases). The CDR3 has 14 residues. The V end lost 0 bases, the J end lost 3 bases, and 8 bases lay between the germline ends. The germline V gene encodes CDR1 SGHTA and CDR2 FQGNSA. The CDR3 nucleotides are TGTGCCAGCAGCTTAGCTCCAGGGGACACTGAAGCTTTCTTT. Its protein product is CASSLAPGDTEAFF.

The chain is built from TRBV6-6 and TRBJ2-2, with D possibly matching TRBD1 (5 bases). CDR3 size: 15 residues. Deletions cut 0 bases from V and 3 bases from J, with 8 bases between. Germline loops: CDR1 MNHNY, CDR2 SVGAGI (reference sequence). The CDR3 DNA is TGTGCCAGCAGTTACTCGCTGGGGCACACCGGGGAGCTGTTTTTT. Translation gives CASSYSLGHTGELFF.

This clone has only a few counts. V and J are TRBV30 and TRBJ1-5; 7 nucleotides align to TRBD1. V shed 3 bases, J shed 6 bases, and the junction held 5 bases outside the gene matches. Germline V gene data show CDR1 as GTSNPN and CDR2 as SVGIG (reference sequence). This CDR3 has 13 residues. CDR3 DNA: TGTGCCTGGAGCGCCGACAGGGCTCAGCCCCAGCATTTT. Amino acid sequence: CAWSADRAQPQHF. Using reference TRBV30 and TRBJ1-5 for the parts outside the CDR3, the full variable domain is SQTIHQWPATLVQPVGSPLSLECTVEGTSNPNLYWYRQAAGRGLQLLFYSVGIGQISSEVPQNLSASRPQDRQFILSSKKLLLSDSGFYLCAWSADRAQPQHFGDGTRLSIL.

The count of this clone is one. The V and J genes are TRBV4-3 and TRBJ2-7; D remains unclear. V was cut by 6 bases and J by 3 bases, with 15 bases left in between. This CDR3 has 14 residues. Germline V gene lookup returns CDR1 LGHNA and CDR2 YSLEER. The CDR3 region is CASRAFGQDYEQYF. CDR3 DNA: TGCGCCAGCAGGGCCTTTGGGCAGGACTACGAGCAGTACTTC.

The chain is built from TRBV9 and TRBJ2-2; weak D call: TRBD2 (6 bases). The CDR3 sequence is 15 residues long. Germline CDR1 reads SGDLS; CDR2 reads YYNGEE. V lost 4 bases to trimming and J lost 4 bases, with 14 bases between them. CDR3 in amino acids: CASSPAGQVTGELFF. The CDR3 DNA is TGTGCCAGCAGCCCCGCGGGGCAGGTCACCGGGGAGCTGTTTTTT.

The chain employs TRBV2 and TRBJ2-3; TRBD2 matches 7 bases. The junction had 6 bases not matched to a gene; V was cut back by 2 bases and J by 1 base. Germline loops: CDR1 SNHLY, CDR2 FYNNEI. This CDR3 contains 16 residues. The CDR3, as DNA: TGTGCCAGCAGTGAATGGCTACTAGCGCGCACAGATACGCAGTATTTT. Translation: CASSEWLLARTDTQYF.